The 10 T cell receptor beta chains below come from one sample, sequenced in a study of technical replicates of blood from a handful of donors. Here immunoSEQ multiplex PCR was the method, and the copy in TCRdb shows in-frame clones only, minus some. The sample lists under 80,000 clones, approximately 97% occurring once. Sample: T cells isolated from PBMCs. These receptors were obtained from a human donor in good health.

V usage is TRBV7-9 and J usage is TRBJ2-7; maybe TRBD2 (5 bases). CDR1 is SEHNR and CDR2 is FQNEAQ in the germline V gene (reference sequence). The length of the CDR3 is 18 residues. Trimming stripped 0 bases from V and 1 base from J, with 19 bases between. CDR3: CASSLATTMAGISYEQYF. The CDR3 DNA sequence: TGTGCCAGCAGCTTAGCGACTACTATGGCCGGTATATCCTACGAGCAGTACTTC.

The CDR3 loop reads CASSPGGSTDTQYF. CDR3 nucleotides: TGTGCCAGCAGTCCGGGGGGAAGCACAGATACGCAGTATTTT. The chain couples TRBV27 to TRBJ2-3; 7 bases are a match to TRBD2. J lost 0 bases, V lost 5 bases, and 2 bases had no gene match. Germline assignment: CDR1 MNHEY and CDR2 SMNVEV (reference sequence). The CDR3 totals 14 residues.

V usage is TRBV9 and J usage is TRBJ2-1, with 9 positions matching TRBD2. Per germline, CDR1 SGDLS and CDR2 YYNGEE. Unmatched junction bases numbered 9, after V lost 3 bases and J lost 8 bases. This CDR3 has 15 amino acids. The chain's CDR3 is CASSDFAGGMDEQFF. DNA for the CDR3: TGTGCCAGCAGCGATTTTGCGGGAGGGATGGATGAGCAGTTCTTC.

The chain joins TRBV11-3 to TRBJ2-5, with a tentative D call TRBD1 (7 bases). The CDR3 is made up of 15 amino acids. V was pared by 1 base and J by 5 bases, with 14 bases between. Germline V gene data show CDR1 as SGHNT and CDR2 as YENEEA. CDR3 in DNA: TGTGCCAGCAGCTTAGGGGGGGACAGTTCGGAGACCCAGTACTTC. This gives the protein CASSLGGDSSETQYF.

Only one count was recorded for this clone. The chain recombines TRBV19 with TRBJ1-2; D might be TRBD1 (5 bases). The CDR3 runs 14 residues. Germline V gives CDR1 LNHDA, CDR2 SQIVND (reference sequence). Trimming took 5 bases from V and 6 from J, leaving 16 bases between them. Here the CDR3 reads CASSAGTAAHGYTF. The CDR3 DNA sequence: TGTGCCAGTAGTGCGGGGACGGCCGCCCATGGCTACACCTTC.

This clone turned up a few times. The J gene is TRBJ1-6, the V gene TRBV5-1; perhaps TRBD1 as D (5 bases). This CDR3 comprises 15 residues. Deletions cut 4 bases from V and 7 bases from J, with 15 bases between. CDR1 is SGHRS and CDR2 is YFSETQ in the germline V gene. In DNA form, the CDR3 reads TGCGCCAGCAGCGGAGGAGGGGATTTGAATTCACCCCTCCACTTT. Translation gives CASSGGGDLNSPLHF.

This chain uses TRBV7-2 with TRBJ2-5; possible D gene TRBD1, 6 bases. V lost 5 bases to trimming and J lost 1 base, with 14 bases between them. Germline V lookup: CDR1 SGHTA, CDR2 FQGNSA. CDR3 size: 15 residues. Here the CDR3 DNA reads TGTGCCAGCAGCAAAGTCACAGGGTCCCAAGAGACCCAGTACTTC. Translated, it gives CASSKVTGSQETQYF.

J is TRBJ2-5 and V is TRBV12-5, with D tentatively TRBD1 (8 bases). Germline-derived CDR1 and CDR2 are LGHNT and FRNRAP. This CDR3 comprises 16 residues. V lost 1 base, J lost 4 bases, and 16 bases lay in between. Here the CDR3 DNA reads TGTGCTAGTGGTTTGGAGCGGACAGGGAGGGTAGAGACCCAGTACTTC. Protein product: CASGLERTGRVETQYF.

This clone was seen only a few times. The rearrangement joins TRBV9 to TRBJ2-7; D may be TRBD2 (5 bases). CDR1 SGDLS and CDR2 YYNGEE come from the germline V gene. The CDR3 covers 15 residues. V was shortened by 0 bases and J by 3 bases, with 13 bases between the two germline ends. CDR3 nucleotide sequence: TGTGCCAGCAGCGTAGAGCCAGCGGCCCACTACGAGCAGTACTTC. The encoded protein is CASSVEPAAHYEQYF.

The chain employs TRBV29-1 and TRBJ1-1; TRBD1 matches 8 bases. Germline V gene lookup returns CDR1 SQVTM and CDR2 ANQGSEA. V lost 7 bases, J lost 4 bases, and 5 bases stayed unmatched. This CDR3 comprises 12 residues. The CDR3: CSARDRSTEAFF. The CDR3 region has the DNA TGCAGCGCCCGGGACAGGAGCACTGAAGCTTTCTTT.